This T cell receptor beta chain stems from a study of blood T cell repertoires in COVID-19. Study at large: T cells, B-cell-depleted T cells, or PBMCs provided the cDNA or gDNA that served as material.

V lost 0 bases and J 6 bases, leaving 15 bases between the germline ends. This CDR3 comprises 16 residues. The germline CDR1 and CDR2 sequences are MGHRA and YSYEKL. The table came from immunoSEQ multiplex PCR; TCRdb's copy has only in-frame clones and leaves some out. The data contain about 100,000 clones, approximately 86% of them singletons. This clonotype originated in an older woman with acute or convalescent COVID-19. This chain joins TRBV4-1 and TRBJ1-5, with D maybe TRBD1 (5 bases). The specimen was peripheral blood. The DNA for the CDR3 is TGCGCCAGCAGCCAAGAAGGAGGGGAGGTGGGTCAGCCCCAGCATTTT. Translated: CASSQEGGEVGQPQHF.